One and the same sample provided the 23 T cell receptor beta chains below, sequenced in a study of CD8 T cells in ankylosing spondylitis. These receptors have no identified antigens. Study-level findings and limits: It appeared that ankylosing spondylitis blood was characterized by a TCR beta motif of several highly homologous variants.

TCRdb re-derived calls from the 5' RACE reads in MiXCR, one entry per CDR3 protein. The repertoire has about 390,000 distinct CDR3 sequences, around 20% of them found once; the top ten carry 16%. Input material: blood, either unsorted or a sorted T cell fraction (not recorded which). These receptors all come from a male donor with ankylosing spondylitis.

This clonotype was detected a few times. CDR3 region: CASSQQGNEQFF. CDR3 DNA sequence: TGTGCCAGCAGTCAACAGGGAAATGAGCAGTTCTTC. This rearrangement joins TRBV28 to TRBJ2-1; possible D gene TRBD1, 6 bases. This CDR3 has 12 residues. Trimming stripped 5 bases from V and 7 bases from J, with 9 bases between. CDR1 is MDHEN, CDR2 SYDVKM, per germline.

The chain uses TRBV7-2 and TRBJ1-2; D is unclear. CDR3 size: 16 residues. The V gene lost 4 bases and the J gene lost 4 bases, with 19 bases spanning the gap. Germline lookup yields CDR1 SGHTA and CDR2 FQGNSA. The CDR3 nucleotides are TGTGCCAGCAGCTCGGAACCGGCCAGTTTATCCTATGGCTACACCTTC. The encoded protein is CASSSEPASLSYGYTF.

The V gene is TRBV7-2, the J gene TRBJ2-7; D might be TRBD2 (5 bases). This CDR3 is 13 amino acids long. V was shortened by 6 bases and J by 2 bases, with 11 bases between the two germline ends. CDR1 and CDR2 from the germline V gene are SGHTA and FQGNSA. In DNA form, the CDR3 reads TGTGCCAGCAGATCGGGCGGGCCCTACGAGCAGTACTTC. This translates into CASRSGGPYEQYF.

Only a few counts were recorded for this clonotype. The chain uses TRBV11-3 and TRBJ2-1; tentatively, D is TRBD2 (6 bases). Between the trimmed V and J ends, which lost 0 bases and 4 bases, there was a span of 16 bases. This CDR3 spans 17 amino acids. Germline values: CDR1 SGHNT, CDR2 YENEEA. CDR3 loop: CASSLDGGRGVYNEQFF. DNA for the CDR3: TGTGCCAGCAGCTTAGACGGCGGGCGCGGGGTTTACAATGAGCAGTTCTTC.

This clonotype was found once. V usage is TRBV10-3 and J usage is TRBJ2-3; D not certain. In germline, CDR1 is ENHRY, CDR2 SYGVKD. This CDR3 has 12 amino acids. Trimming took 6 bases from V and 5 from J, leaving 9 bases between them. CDR3 DNA sequence: TGTGCCATCAGCAGACAATTAGATACGCAGTATTTT. This codes for CAISRQLDTQYF.

This clonotype has just a few counts. The chain couples TRBV4-3 to TRBJ2-6, with D maybe TRBD1 (5 bases). This CDR3 has 15 residues. Trimming removed 4 bases from V and 1 base from J, with 8 bases in between. Germline CDR1 and CDR2: LGHNA and YSLEER. The CDR3 loop reads CASSPQGSGANVLTF. CDR3 sequence (DNA): TGCGCCAGCAGCCCCCAGGGATCTGGGGCCAACGTCCTGACTTTC.

The chain joins TRBV11-2 to TRBJ2-7; D is possibly TRBD2 (7 bases). This CDR3 contains 15 residues. The germline V and J ends were trimmed by 5 bases and 2 bases, with 16 bases remaining between them. CDR1 SGHAT and CDR2 FQNNGV come from the germline V gene. CDR3 region: CASSTSAGQTYEQYF. The CDR3 DNA is TGTGCCAGCAGCACCTCAGCGGGACAAACCTACGAGCAGTACTTC.

The sample holds a few counts of this clonotype. This chain uses TRBV7-3 with TRBJ2-5; no firm D call. In germline, CDR1 is SGHTA, CDR2 FQGTGA. V was shortened by 2 bases and J by 4 bases, with 8 bases between the two germline ends. This CDR3 region has 13 residues. The CDR3 DNA is TGTGCCAGCAGCTTAGACCCGACAGAGACCCAGTACTTC. Its translation is CASSLDPTETQYF.

This clonotype was counted a few times. This chain joins TRBV5-1 and TRBJ2-1; D is possibly TRBD2 (6 bases). The CDR3 loop spans 17 amino acids. Germline CDR1 is SGHRS and CDR2 is YFSETQ. Trimming took off 1 base at V and 3 bases at J, with 17 bases between the two ends. The CDR3 loop is CASSLLVGGGFYNEQFF. The CDR3 nucleotides are TGCGCCAGCAGCTTGCTTGTGGGAGGAGGCTTCTACAATGAGCAGTTCTTC.

V and J are TRBV12-3 or TRBV12-4 and TRBJ1-5; D remains unclear. V was cut by 4 bases and J by 5 bases, with 6 bases left in between. The CDR3 is 12 amino acids. The CDR3 spells CASSSHYQPQHF. In nucleotides, the CDR3 is TGTGCCAGCAGTTCCCACTATCAGCCCCAGCATTTT.

This clonotype was detected a few times. The rearrangement joins TRBV2 to TRBJ2-5; D uncertain. The CDR3 runs to 12 residues. Germline loops: CDR1 SNHLY, CDR2 FYNNEI. Trimming left V 3 bases short and J 5 bases short, with 7 bases between. The CDR3 DNA reads as TGTGCCAGCAGTGAGGAGTATGAGACCCAGTACTTC. Its protein product is CASSEEYETQYF.

This clonotype has more than one count but fewer than ten. The chain links TRBV12-3 or TRBV12-4 to TRBJ1-1; no reliable D call. There are 14 residues in the CDR3. Trimming removed 6 bases from V and 0 bases from J, with 11 bases in between. The CDR3 DNA is TGTGCCAGCAGGGTGTCGGGCCTGAACACTGAAGCTTTCTTT. It yields the protein CASRVSGLNTEAFF.

The V and J genes are TRBV6-5 and TRBJ1-5; D ambiguous. In germline, CDR1 is MNHEY, CDR2 SVGAGI. The CDR3 spans 14 residues. The ends were cut back, 2 bases at V and 0 bases at J, with 5 bases in the middle. CDR3 sequence: CASSYSFSNQPQHF. In DNA form, the CDR3 reads TGTGCCAGCAGTTACAGCTTTAGCAATCAGCCCCAGCATTTT.

This clonotype turned up a few times. The chain employs TRBV29-1 and TRBJ1-4, with D maybe TRBD1 (5 bases). CDR1 SQVTM and CDR2 ANQGSEA come from the germline V gene. The CDR3 is 15 amino acids. Trimming cost V 7 bases and J 0 bases, with 15 bases left between them. As DNA, the CDR3 is TGCAGCGCTGGACGTGACAGTGCAACTAATGAAAAACTGTTTTTT. It specifies CSAGRDSATNEKLFF.

CDR3 residues: CASSSRLRDGGSYNEQFF. In DNA form, the CDR3 reads TGCGCCAGCAGCTCCCGTTTGAGGGACGGGGGCTCCTACAATGAGCAGTTCTTC. The gene calls are TRBV5-1 and TRBJ2-1; maybe TRBD2 (6 bases). The CDR3 consists of 18 residues. Trimming took 3 bases from V and 0 from J, leaving 19 bases between them. Germline V gene data show CDR1 as SGHRS and CDR2 as YFSETQ.

This clonotype was picked up a small number of times. The rearrangement joins TRBV18 to TRBJ2-5; D may be TRBD2 (6 bases). Germline V gene lookup returns CDR1 KGHSH and CDR2 LQKENI. The CDR3 length is 14 residues. Trimming left V 3 bases short and J 4 bases short, with 12 bases between. CDR3 sequence: CASSPRTGLETQYF. CDR3 coding DNA: TGTGCCAGCTCACCTCGGACGGGACTAGAGACCCAGTACTTC.

This clonotype has a handful of counts. V usage is TRBV7-9 and J usage is TRBJ2-3; 9 nucleotides match TRBD1. V shed 5 bases and J 4 bases; nucleotides not matched to a gene: 10. Germline V CDR1 and CDR2: SEHNR, FQNEAQ (reference sequence). CDR3 length: 16 residues. CDR3 nucleotide sequence: TGTGCCAGCAGCCTCCCCGGGACAGGGCTACCAGATACGCAGTATTTT. This translates into CASSLPGTGLPDTQYF.

The chain uses TRBV4-1 and TRBJ2-5; TRBD2 is a possible D gene (5 bases). The V end was cut by 1 base, the J end by 1 base, with 7 bases between. The CDR3 loop spans 14 amino acids. The germline V gene encodes CDR1 MGHRA and CDR2 YSYEKL. CDR3 sequence (DNA): TGCGCCAGCAGCCAAGGCCTAGCCCAAGAGACCCAGTACTTC. It codes for CASSQGLAQETQYF.

Here the CDR3 DNA reads TGCAGCGCGGGCCGGGACAGCTATACCGGGGAGCTGTTTTTT. This codes for CSAGRDSYTGELFF. This chain links TRBV29-1 with TRBJ2-2; 7 bases are a match to TRBD1. This CDR3 comprises 14 residues. V shed 7 bases and J 5 bases; nucleotides not matched to a gene: 10. Germline V gene data show CDR1 as SQVTM and CDR2 as ANQGSEA.

The chain is built from TRBV29-1 and TRBJ1-3, with 9 bases that match TRBD1. Germline values: CDR1 SQVTM, CDR2 ANQGSEA. The CDR3 is 13 amino acids. The ends lost 5 bases at V and 4 bases at J; junction bases unmatched: 3. The CDR3 spells CSVRDRAGNTIYF. The CDR3 DNA reads as TGCAGCGTTCGGGACAGGGCCGGAAACACCATATATTTT.

CDR3 in amino acids: CASYRDVTGELFF. The CDR3 nucleotides read TGTGCCAGCTATCGGGACGTCACCGGGGAGCTGTTTTTT. V and J are TRBV19 and TRBJ2-2, with D perhaps given as TRBD1 or TRBD2 (5 bases each). With 9 bases removed from V and 4 bases from J, the gap between germline ends came to 12 bases. CDR3 length: 13 residues. In germline, CDR1 is LNHDA, CDR2 SQIVND (reference sequence).

The rearrangement links TRBV5-1 to TRBJ2-7; 7 nucleotides match TRBD2. Germline V gene sequence: CDR1 SGHRS, CDR2 YFSETQ. The trim removed 0 bases at V and 3 bases at J, leaving 3 bases unmatched. The length of the CDR3 is 14 residues. The CDR3 DNA sequence: TGCGCCAGCAGCTTGGTAGCGGGTGACTACGAGCAGTACTTC. It encodes CASSLVAGDYEQYF.

The chain combines TRBV29-1 with TRBJ2-5, with a tentative D call TRBD1 (7 bases). This CDR3 is built from 14 residues. CDR1 and CDR2 (germline): SQVTM, ANQGSEA. V was clipped by 4 bases and J by 4 bases, with 16 bases between them. CDR3 sequence (DNA): TGCAGCGTTGGACAGGGAGGCTCCCTAGAGACCCAGTACTTC. Translated: CSVGQGGSLETQYF.